The rows below give T cell receptor beta chains drawn from one sample of a study of shared clonotypes between healthy human individuals. Sequenced by immunoSEQ multiplex PCR; TCRdb stores in-frame clones only, minus some. The sample lists 700,000 to 950,000 clones, just over 95% occurring once. The source material was naive CD8+ T cells sorted from blood. These receptor sequences come from a man aged 25 to 45 in good health. The CDR3 runs from the conserved cysteine through the conserved F or W. A D gene is named only where the DNA matches it firmly. A clone size is listed for some rows: how often the clone was seen (once, few, many), or a class if it is expanded.

V gene,D gene,clone size,J gene,CDR3 DNA,CDR3 protein
TRBV4-3,-,-,TRBJ2-7,TGCGCCAGCAGCCAAACCCTTCAGGTCGGGTACGAGCAGTACTTC,CASSQTLQVGYEQYF
TRBV4-1,TRBD2,once,TRBJ2-1,TGCGCCAGCAGCCAAGAGAGGCTAGCGGCGTACAATGAGCAGTTCTTC,CASSQERLAAYNEQFF
TRBV7-9,-,-,TRBJ2-5,TGTGCCAGCAGTCCCGGGACGGAAGAGACCCAGTACTTC,CASSPGTEETQYF
TRBV28,TRBD2,-,TRBJ2-1,TGTGCCAGCAAGCAGCCGGGACTAGAACACAATGAGCAGTTCTTC,CASKQPGLEHNEQFF
TRBV27,TRBD1,-,TRBJ2-4,TGTGCCAGCAGTCCTAGACAGGGAGTGCAGTACTTC,CASSPRQGVQYF
TRBV2,-,-,TRBJ2-3,TGTGCCAGGGGAGAGCGATCGGGCACAGATACGCAGTATTTT,CARGERSGTDTQYF
TRBV2,-,-,TRBJ2-7,TGTGCCAGCAGTGAATGGCCGGGAGATCGATACGAGCAGTACTTC,CASSEWPGDRYEQYF
TRBV5-4,TRBD2,-,TRBJ2-3,TGTGCCAGCAGCTTGGGACTAGCGGGCGGGGATACGCAGTATTTT,CASSLGLAGGDTQYF
TRBV5-6,-,-,TRBJ2-7,TGTGCCAGCAGCTTGGGAGGAGGGAACGAGCAGTACTTC,CASSLGGGNEQYF
TRBV28,TRBD2,-,TRBJ2-7,TGTGCCAGCACTAGGGAAGGACTAGCGGGATCCTACGAGCAGTACTTC,CASTREGLAGSYEQYF
TRBV9,TRBD2,-,TRBJ2-3,TGTGCCAGCAGCCCGCAGACAGCGGGGGAGTCTACGCAGTATTTT,CASSPQTAGESTQYF
TRBV4-2,TRBD2,-,TRBJ2-1,TGTGCCAGCAGCCCCTGGGCTAGCGGGTATCGGGGTCGGAGGTACCAGTTCTTC,CASSPWASGYRGRRYQFF
TRBV10-3,TRBD2,once,TRBJ2-5,TGTGCCATCAGCGCGGGACTAGCGGTCCAAGAGACCCAGTACTTC,CAISAGLAVQETQYF
TRBV6-5,TRBD1,-,TRBJ2-7,TGTGCCAGCAGTTCCACAGGGGTCTACGAGCAGTACTTC,CASSSTGVYEQYF
TRBV6-1,-,-,TRBJ2-2,TGTGCCAGCAGTGAATACGGATCCGGGGAGCTGTTTTTT,CASSEYGSGELFF
TRBV18,TRBD2,-,TRBJ2-1,TGTGCCAGCTCTCCGGGACTAGCGGGGTCGAAACGAAATGAGCAGTTCTTC,CASSPGLAGSKRNEQFF
TRBV13,TRBD2,-,TRBJ2-1,TGTGCCAGCAGCTTAGACGGGCGGGAGCATGAGCAGTTCTTC,CASSLDGREHEQFF
TRBV4-3,TRBD2,-,TRBJ2-1,TGCGCCAGCAGCCCGGGCAGCGGGAGTTACAATGAGCAGTTCTTC,CASSPGSGSYNEQFF
TRBV2,-,-,TRBJ2-5,TGTGCCAGCAGCATGTGGGGGCTCGAAGAGAAAGAGACCCAGTACTTC,CASSMWGLEEKETQYF
TRBV25-1,-,-,TRBJ2-7,TGTGCCAGCAGTGGCCCCGGGACAAACTCGTACGAGCAGTACTTC,CASSGPGTNSYEQYF
TRBV6-1,-,-,TRBJ2-7,TGTGCCAGCAGTGAAAAAGAGCTCATCCTTACCGCCAGGATCTCGTACGAGCAGTACTTC,CASSEKELILTARISYEQYF
TRBV5-8,-,-,TRBJ2-5,TGTGCCAGCAGCTTCAACGCCCGGGACTCCGAAAGTCGAGAGACCCAGTACTTC,CASSFNARDSESRETQYF
TRBV9,-,-,TRBJ2-6,TGTGCCAGCAGCGTAGGACAGGTGGACAACTCTGGGGCCAACGTCCTGACTTTC,CASSVGQVDNSGANVLTF
TRBV14,TRBD1,-,TRBJ2-7,TGTGCCACAAAGGGGGCTCTCTTGGACGAGCAGTACTTC,CATKGALLDEQYF
TRBV2,-,once,TRBJ1-1,TGTGCCACCTCCCTGGGGACTGAAGCTTTCTTT,CATSLGTEAFF
TRBV5-6,-,-,TRBJ2-7,TGTGCCAGCAGCTTGGCTGCATCCGAGCAGTACTTC,CASSLAASEQYF
TRBV25-1,TRBD2,-,TRBJ2-3,TGTGCCAGCAGTGAGCTCTTAGGTGGGACTAGTGATACGCAGTATTTT,CASSELLGGTSDTQYF
TRBV28,TRBD1,-,TRBJ1-2,TGTGCCAGCAGCCCAGTCTCGGACAGGCTCTATGGCTACACCTTC,CASSPVSDRLYGYTF
TRBV27,-,-,TRBJ2-7,TGTGCCAGCAGTTTATCGGAGGGAGTGCCTGAGCAGTACTTC,CASSLSEGVPEQYF
TRBV7-6,-,-,TRBJ2-1,TGTGCCAGCAGCTTAGGAGAGGGGCTCTACAATGAGCAGTTCTTC,CASSLGEGLYNEQFF